These 26 T cell receptor beta chains originate from one sample sequenced in a study of cytomegalovirus exposure and HLA in healthy donors. Researchers ran the PCR with 60 Vbeta and 13 Jbeta primers. TCRdb's table, derived via immunoSEQ multiplex PCR, lists solely in-frame clones and lacks some. The table has some 160,000 clones, about 84% seen once. The sequenced material came from PBMCs. These receptors all stem from a man in his forties or fifties in good health and CMV-seropositive.

This clone was found once. This chain connects TRBV7-2 to TRBJ2-2, with a tentative D call TRBD1 (5 bases). The CDR3 extends over 15 amino acids. V was clipped by 5 bases and J by 4 bases, with 14 bases between them. Germline-derived CDR1 and CDR2 are SGHTA and FQGNSA. The CDR3 coding sequence is TGTGCCAGCAGCCCCCCCCCGCAGGGCACCGGGGAGCTGTTTTTT. Its protein is CASSPPPQGTGELFF.

The CDR3 DNA follows: TGTGCCAGCAGCCAAGACAGGGGAGGGCAGTTCTTC. The encoded protein is CASSQDRGGQFF. This rearrangement joins TRBV2 to TRBJ2-1; 8 bases fit TRBD1. Germline V lookup: CDR1 SNHLY, CDR2 FYNNEI. With 6 bases clipped from V and 12 bases from J, the junction kept 7 bases outside the gene matches. The CDR3 is 12 amino acids.

This rearrangement joins TRBV5-1 to TRBJ2-7, with TRBD2 identical over 8 bases. CDR3 length: 14 amino acids. Germline V gene data show CDR1 as SGHRS and CDR2 as YFSETQ. V shed 2 bases, J shed 0 bases, and the junction held 1 base outside the gene matches. The CDR3 DNA reads TGCGCCAGCAGCTTTAGCGGGAACTCCTACGAGCAGTACTTC. Protein sequence: CASSFSGNSYEQYF. The entire variable domain, with the rest obtained from reference TRBV5-1 and TRBJ2-7, is as follows: KAGVTQTPRYLIKTRGQQVTLSCSPISGHRSVSWYQQTPGQGLQFLFEYFSETQRNKGNFPGRFSGRQFSNSRSEMNVSTLELGDSALYLCASSFSGNSYEQYFGPGTRLTVT.

This clone appeared a few times. The chain is built from TRBV7-9 and TRBJ2-7, with TRBD1 identical over 9 bases. The CDR3 has 15 residues. Germline V gene sequence: CDR1 SEHNR, CDR2 FQNEAQ (reference sequence). V shed 4 bases and J 4 bases; nucleotides not matched to a gene: 8. CDR3 amino acids: CASSSPEGTGYEQYF. CDR3 coding DNA: TGTGCCAGCAGCTCCCCGGAGGGGACAGGGTACGAGCAGTACTTC.

This clone was seen only once. This chain links TRBV4-2 with TRBJ2-7; 9 positions match TRBD2. Unmatched junction bases numbered 11, after V lost 2 bases and J lost 0 bases. There are 18 residues in the CDR3. Germline CDR1 LGHNA, CDR2 YNFKEQ. The chain's CDR3 is CASSQRTSGGRASYEQYF. Here the CDR3 DNA reads TGTGCCAGCAGCCAAAGGACGTCCGGCGGGAGGGCCTCCTACGAGCAGTACTTC.

As DNA, the CDR3 is TGTGCCAGCGCAGCTGGGGCCGAAGCTTTCTTT. Residues: CASAAGAEAFF. V is TRBV6-5 and J is TRBJ1-1; maybe TRBD1 (5 bases). The V gene lost 8 bases and the J gene lost 8 bases, with 12 bases spanning the gap. Germline V gene sequence: CDR1 MNHEY, CDR2 SVGAGI. The CDR3 has 11 residues.

The chain employs TRBV5-4 and TRBJ1-3, with D possibly being TRBD1 (6 bases). CDR3 length: 16 residues. The V gene's germline CDR1 is SGHNT and CDR2 YYREEE (reference sequence). Trimming took off 3 bases at V and 0 bases at J, with 13 bases between the two ends. The CDR3 loop reads CASSSGQSFSGNTIYF. CDR3 nucleotides: TGTGCCAGCAGCTCAGGACAGTCCTTCTCTGGAAACACCATATATTTT.

The chain has TRBV6-6 and TRBJ2-7; maybe TRBD1 (5 bases). This CDR3 spans 16 amino acids. The V and J ends lost 0 bases and 0 bases respectively, with 12 bases between them. The V gene's germline CDR1 is MNHNY and CDR2 SVGAGI (reference sequence). CDR3 in amino acids: CASSYSPSQGSYEQYF. The CDR3 bases are TGTGCCAGCAGTTACTCACCTTCGCAGGGCTCCTACGAGCAGTACTTC.

The chain joins TRBV28 to TRBJ1-3, with TRBD1 matching over 9 bases. Germline V CDR1 and CDR2: MDHEN, SYDVKM. The CDR3 runs to 18 residues. With V trimmed by 7 bases and J by 1 base, 14 bases remained unmatched. In DNA, the CDR3 is TGTGCCAGCACCGTTTGGGGGGACAGGGAAGTTTCTGGAAACACCATATATTTT. Translating gives CASTVWGDREVSGNTIYF. Looking up the rest from reference TRBV28 and TRBJ1-3 gives the full variable domain: DVKVTQSSRYLVKRTGEKVFLECVQDMDHENMFWYRQDPGLGLRLIYFSYDVKMKEKGDIPEGYSVSREKKERFSLILESASTNQTSMYLCASTVWGDREVSGNTIYFGEGSWLTVV.

This chain joins TRBV6-5 and TRBJ2-7, with a possible D match to TRBD1 (5 bases). The V end lost 7 bases, the J end lost 1 base, and 17 bases lay between the germline ends. The CDR3 is made up of 15 amino acids. CDR1 MNHEY and CDR2 SVGAGI come from the germline V gene. Here the CDR3 DNA reads TGTGCCAGCAAGCCCCGAGATGGGGCATCCTACGAGCAGTACTTC. As protein: CASKPRDGASYEQYF.

The chain has TRBV5-8 and TRBJ2-5, with 14 bases fitting TRBD2. The CDR3 covers 15 residues. Germline V CDR1 and CDR2: SGHTS, YDEGEE. With V trimmed by 0 bases and J by 5 bases, 0 bases remained unmatched. In DNA, the CDR3 is TGTGCCAGCAGCTTGGGACTAGCGGGGGGGGAGACCCAGTACTTC. The encoded protein is CASSLGLAGGETQYF.

This chain joins TRBV6-6 and TRBJ1-1; 7 nucleotides agree with TRBD1. Germline V gene lookup returns CDR1 MNHNY and CDR2 SVGAGI (reference sequence). The CDR3 runs to 15 residues. Trimming removed 8 bases from V and 0 bases from J; junction bases left unmatched: 9. The CDR3 DNA reads TGTGCCAGCGAGCTAATGGGACAGTTGAACACTGAAGCTTTCTTT. It codes for CASELMGQLNTEAFF.

The sample holds a few counts of this clone. The chain carries TRBV6-1 and TRBJ1-1, with 9 positions matching TRBD1. The V gene's germline CDR1 is MNHNS and CDR2 SASEGT. V shed 10 bases, J shed 4 bases, and the junction held 7 bases outside the gene matches. The CDR3 totals 13 residues. The CDR3 nucleotides read TGTGCCACCCAGACAGGGGGATTCACTGAAGCTTTCTTT. Protein sequence: CATQTGGFTEAFF.

The chain employs TRBV2 and TRBJ1-1; tentative D call: TRBD1 (5 bases). Germline loops: CDR1 SNHLY, CDR2 FYNNEI. The V and J ends lost 7 bases and 4 bases respectively, with 13 bases between them. The CDR3 sequence is 13 residues long. Here the CDR3 DNA reads TGTGCCAGCAATAAGGGGCTCGGCACTGAAGCTTTCTTT. Encoded protein: CASNKGLGTEAFF.

The rearrangement links TRBV6-1 to TRBJ1-5, with no clear D. The ends were cut back, 2 bases at V and 0 bases at J, with 8 bases in the middle. The germline V gene encodes CDR1 MNHNS and CDR2 SASEGT. The CDR3 totals 15 residues. CDR3 bases: TGTGCCAGCAGTGAAAGAGGACTTAGCAATCAGCCCCAGCATTTT. Amino acids: CASSERGLSNQPQHF.

The genes are TRBV28 and TRBJ2-7; the D gene is possibly TRBD2 (5 bases). The CDR3 extends over 13 amino acids. CDR1 and CDR2 (germline): MDHEN, SYDVKM. V lost 7 bases and J lost 9, with 19 bases in between. The DNA of the CDR3 is TGTGCCAGCACTGGTGACTATACTCTACTGCAGTACTTC. Translation gives CASTGDYTLLQYF.

This chain joins TRBV28 and TRBJ2-7; 12 bases are shared with TRBD2. Germline V CDR1 and CDR2: MDHEN, SYDVKM. This CDR3 contains 17 residues. Trimming cost V 4 bases and J 3 bases; bases outside gene matches: 10. DNA for the CDR3: TGTGCCAGCAGTTCCTCCTCTAGCGGGAGGGACTACTACGAGCAGTACTTC. It encodes CASSSSSSGRDYYEQYF.

The chain combines TRBV27 with TRBJ2-7; 10 bases fit TRBD2. In germline, CDR1 is MNHEY, CDR2 SMNVEV (reference sequence). CDR3 length equals 13 residues. Unmatched junction bases numbered 5, after V lost 7 bases and J lost 5 bases. CDR3 in amino acids: CASKREGRHEQYF. CDR3 DNA: TGTGCCAGCAAGCGGGAGGGCCGCCACGAGCAGTACTTC.

This clone has only one observation. The gene calls are TRBV5-1 and TRBJ2-5, with D possibly matching TRBD2 (5 bases). Germline values: CDR1 SGHRS, CDR2 YFSETQ. Trimming cost V 7 bases and J 5 bases, with 21 bases left between them. The CDR3 is made up of 15 amino acids. In DNA form, the CDR3 reads TGCGCCAGCTCCACCCCCTCGAGGGAGCGGGAGACCCAGTACTTC. It yields the protein CASSTPSRERETQYF. Variable domain in full (rest from reference TRBV5-1 and TRBJ2-5): KAGVTQTPRYLIKTRGQQVTLSCSPISGHRSVSWYQQTPGQGLQFLFEYFSETQRNKGNFPGRFSGRQFSNSRSEMNVSTLELGDSALYLCASSTPSRERETQYFGPGTRLLVL.

In this sample, this clone turned up a few times. The chain employs TRBV7-6 and TRBJ2-1; 9 nucleotides align to TRBD2. CDR3 length equals 17 residues. The V and J ends lost 0 bases and 0 bases, in that order; junction bases with no gene match: 3. The germline V gene encodes CDR1 SGHVS and CDR2 FNYEAQ. The CDR3 spells CASSLAPTSGSYNEQFF. The CDR3 DNA is TGTGCCAGCAGCTTAGCCCCGACTAGCGGCTCCTACAATGAGCAGTTCTTC. Full variable domain (missing parts from reference TRBV7-6 and TRBJ2-1): GAGVSQSPRYKVTKRGQDVALRCDPISGHVSLYWYRQALGQGPEFLTYFNYEAQQDKSGLPNDRFSAERPEGSISTLTIQRTEQRDSAMYRCASSLAPTSGSYNEQFFGPGTRLTVL.

This clone appeared a few times. CDR3 nucleotides: TGTGCCAGCAGTGATCAGGGGACTGAAGCTTTCTTT. The encoded protein is CASSDQGTEAFF. The J gene is TRBJ1-1, the V gene TRBV6-5; TRBD1 might be the D (6 bases). CDR1 is MNHEY, CDR2 SVGAGI, per germline. Trimming removed 5 bases at V and 5 bases at J, with 9 bases between. This CDR3 has 12 amino acids.

This clone occurred once. The V call is TRBV4-1, the J call TRBJ1-3; possible D gene TRBD1, 6 bases. Germline V gives CDR1 MGHRA, CDR2 YSYEKL. The CDR3 runs to 16 residues. V lost 0 bases, J lost 0 bases, and 9 bases lay in between. Here the CDR3 reads CASSQDGGLSGNTIYF. DNA for the CDR3: TGCGCCAGCAGCCAAGATGGGGGCCTCTCTGGAAACACCATATATTTT.

CDR3 residues: CASSFRGDPYEQYF. The CDR3 nucleotides read TGTGCCAGCAGTTTTCGGGGGGACCCCTACGAGCAGTACTTC. The gene calls are TRBV28 and TRBJ2-7, with TRBD2 matching 7 bases. The germline V gene encodes CDR1 MDHEN and CDR2 SYDVKM. The CDR3 runs 14 residues. With 3 bases clipped from V and 2 bases from J, the junction kept 4 bases outside the gene matches.

The CDR3 spells CATRLAGLDTQYF. CDR3 DNA sequence: TGTGCCACCCGACTAGCGGGGCTTGATACGCAGTATTTT. The V and J genes are TRBV6-5 and TRBJ2-3; 11 nucleotides match TRBD2. With V trimmed by 10 bases and J by 6 bases, 6 bases remained unmatched. The germline V gene encodes CDR1 MNHEY and CDR2 SVGAGI. This CDR3 has 13 amino acids.

The gene calls are TRBV15 and TRBJ2-7; TRBD2 might be the D (6 bases). Per the germline V gene, CDR1 is LNHNV and CDR2 is YYDKDF (reference sequence). The CDR3 has 14 amino acids. The V gene lost 1 base and the J gene lost 4 bases, with 11 bases spanning the gap. The CDR3 DNA is TGTGCCACCAGCAGAGGGGACTCTAGGTACGAGCAGTACTTC. This encodes CATSRGDSRYEQYF.

This chain connects TRBV2 to TRBJ1-6; the match to TRBD1 covers 9 bases. V trimming: 0 bases; J trimming: 5 bases; junction bases outside the gene matches: 5. The CDR3 covers 17 residues. Germline CDR1 and CDR2: SNHLY and FYNNEI. The CDR3 nucleotides read TGTGCCAGCAGTGAAGCGGGCACAGGGGGCCATAATTCACCCCTCCACTTT. Amino acids: CASSEAGTGGHNSPLHF.